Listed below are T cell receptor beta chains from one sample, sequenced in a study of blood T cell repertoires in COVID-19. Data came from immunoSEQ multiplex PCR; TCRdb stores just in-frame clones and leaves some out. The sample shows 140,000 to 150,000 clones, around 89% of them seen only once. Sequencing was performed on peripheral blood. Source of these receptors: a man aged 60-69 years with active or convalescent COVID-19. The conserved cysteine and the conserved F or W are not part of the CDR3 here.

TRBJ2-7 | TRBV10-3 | AISEPHSGRSYEQY
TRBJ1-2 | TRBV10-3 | AISADRSPVT
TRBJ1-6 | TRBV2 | ASSNSLWNSPLH
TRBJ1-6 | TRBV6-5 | ASSRDRGNSPLH
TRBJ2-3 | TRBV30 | AWSFGGFTDTQY
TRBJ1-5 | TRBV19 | ASSIVDSARQPQH
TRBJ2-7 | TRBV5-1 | ASSSGLAVSYEQY
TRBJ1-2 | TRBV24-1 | ATSGPNRGRNYGYT
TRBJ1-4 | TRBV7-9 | ASSLSGVDEKLF
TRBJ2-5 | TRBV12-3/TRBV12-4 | ASSLSDGETQY
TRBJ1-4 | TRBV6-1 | ASSETRGELF
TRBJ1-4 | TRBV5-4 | ASSTDRVESTNEKLF
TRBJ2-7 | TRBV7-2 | ASSLVNRVPSYEQY
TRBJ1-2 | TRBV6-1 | ASSDSGLANYGYT
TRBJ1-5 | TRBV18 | ASSLQGAGNQPQH
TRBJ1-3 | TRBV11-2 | ASSLGTPSSGNTIY
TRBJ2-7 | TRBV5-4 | ASSSVQEGEQY
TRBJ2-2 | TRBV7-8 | ASSLSIQVSGELF
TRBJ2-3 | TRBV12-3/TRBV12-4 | ASSFTRGDTQY
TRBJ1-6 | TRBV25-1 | ASSEYSGGSPLH
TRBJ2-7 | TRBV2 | ASTRATSGTGTYEQY